The clone carrying this TCR beta chain was counted at least ten times. Its antigen is unidentified. RNA extraction gave at least 6 micrograms of total RNA per sample. This specimen comes from a study of blood T cells in healthy people across ages. Study-wide findings and caveats: A roughly linear age-dependent decrease characterized TCR beta diversity per million T cells.

PCR was performed a second time for about 6 to 12 cycles using a sample-barcoded 5' primer and a J-beta primer mix. TCRdb processed the 5' RACE reads anew with MiXCR; each CDR3 protein has one entry. This sample yields 1.5 million to 2 million distinct CDR3 sequences, of which about 49% are seen a single time; approximately 2.1% belongs to the top ten. Trimming left V 5 bases short and J 2 bases short, with 10 bases between. In germline, CDR1 is SGHTA, CDR2 FQGNSA. The CDR3 is 13 amino acids. The chain carries TRBV7-2 and TRBJ2-7; no reliable D call. The clonotype originates from a woman in her 40s in good health. The sequenced sample was blood. The CDR3 loop reads CASSPQQAYEQYF. The CDR3 DNA sequence: TGTGCCAGCAGCCCGCAGCAGGCCTACGAGCAGTACTTC.